These T cell receptor beta chains were read from a single sample in a study of blood T cell repertoires in COVID-19. The repertoire was sequenced with immunoSEQ multiplex PCR; TCRdb's copy has only in-frame clones and lacks some. The repertoire includes approximately 74,000 clones, about 89% of them detected once, and around 1.9% sits in the top ten. Material: peripheral blood. The receptors come from a woman aged 55-69 years with acute or convalescent COVID-19. The CDR3 runs from the conserved cysteine through the conserved F or W. Fields, in order: CDR3 protein, CDR3 DNA, J gene, clone size, D gene, V gene. D genes are given only for firm matches. Not every row has a clone size; where given, it reads once, few, many or a size class.

CDR3: CASSLYGTTPYEQYF; DNA: TGTGCCAGCAGCTTGTATGGGACAACTCCCTACGAGCAGTACTTC; J: TRBJ2-7; size: .; D: .; V: TRBV5-6
CDR3: CASSFRDRGSVQPQHF; DNA: TGTGCCAGCAGTTTCCGGGACAGGGGGTCGGTTCAGCCCCAGCATTTT; J: TRBJ1-5; size: .; D: TRBD1; V: TRBV27
CDR3: CASSLDRLYNSPLHF; DNA: TGTGCCAGCAGCCTGGACAGGCTATATAATTCACCCCTCCACTTT; J: TRBJ1-6; size: .; D: TRBD1; V: TRBV7-2
CDR3: CASSFDSRSYEQYF; DNA: TGTGCCAGCAGCTTTGACAGCCGATCCTACGAGCAGTACTTC; J: TRBJ2-7; size: once; D: .; V: TRBV6-5
CDR3: CASSSGVTGELFF; DNA: TGTGCCAGCAGTTCCGGGGTCACCGGGGAGCTGTTTTTT; J: TRBJ2-2; size: .; D: .; V: TRBV7-9
CDR3: CASSQWTSTDTQYF; DNA: TGTGCCAGCAGCCAATGGACTAGCACAGATACGCAGTATTTT; J: TRBJ2-3; size: once; D: .; V: TRBV3-1/TRBV3-2
CDR3: CASSLRASGLPYEQYF; DNA: TGTGCCAGCAGCTTACGGGCTAGCGGTCTTCCCTACGAGCAGTACTTC; J: TRBJ2-7; size: .; D: TRBD2; V: TRBV7-8
CDR3: CASSQTGSPYGYTF; DNA: TGTGCCAGCAGCCAAACAGGGAGCCCGTATGGCTACACCTTC; J: TRBJ1-2; size: once; D: .; V: TRBV7-2
CDR3: CASSPGTGVRNSPLHF; DNA: TGTGCCAGCAGTCCTGGGACAGGGGTTCGTAATTCACCCCTCCACTTT; J: TRBJ1-6; size: .; D: TRBD1; V: TRBV27
CDR3: CASSHTSSYEQYF; DNA: TGTGCCAGCAGCCACACCTCCTCCTACGAGCAGTACTTC; J: TRBJ2-7; size: .; D: .; V: TRBV11-3
CDR3: CASSRGGPNEQFF; DNA: TGTGCCAGCAGTCGCGGGGGGCCCAATGAGCAGTTCTTC; J: TRBJ2-1; size: .; D: TRBD2; V: TRBV6-2/TRBV6-3
CDR3: CASKYGGGTEAFF; DNA: TGTGCCAGCAAATACGGGGGTGGCACTGAAGCTTTCTTT; J: TRBJ1-1; size: .; D: .; V: TRBV28
CDR3: CASSTRQGGRWEQYF; DNA: TGTGCCAGTAGTACAAGACAGGGTGGACGGTGGGAGCAGTACTTC; J: TRBJ2-7; size: few; D: TRBD1; V: TRBV19
CDR3: CASSFPQGAHTEAFF; DNA: TGTGCCAGCAGCTTTCCCCAGGGGGCTCACACTGAAGCTTTCTTT; J: TRBJ1-1; size: .; D: TRBD1; V: TRBV7-2
CDR3: CASSRESGQPQHF; DNA: TGTGCCAGCAGCCGTGAGAGCGGTCAGCCCCAGCATTTT; J: TRBJ1-5; size: .; D: .; V: TRBV5-6
CDR3: CASSLDGTSGGAVPDTQYF; DNA: TGTGCCAGCAGCTTAGACGGGACTAGCGGGGGGGCCGTCCCAGATACGCAGTATTTT; J: TRBJ2-3; size: .; D: TRBD2; V: TRBV6-2/TRBV6-3
CDR3: CASSLDPRSLYEQYF; DNA: TGTGCCAGCAGCTTAGATCCCAGGTCCCTCTACGAGCAGTACTTC; J: TRBJ2-7; size: .; D: .; V: TRBV11-2
CDR3: CSGEEIYGYTF; DNA: TGCAGCGGAGAGGAGATCTATGGCTACACCTTC; J: TRBJ1-2; size: .; D: .; V: TRBV29-1
CDR3: CASRRSLAAYQYF; DNA: TGTGCCAGCAGGCGCTCTCTAGCGGCCTACCAGTACTTC; J: TRBJ2-7; size: .; D: TRBD2; V: TRBV6-5
CDR3: CASSSLASYNEQFF; DNA: TGTGCCAGCAGTTCCTTAGCGTCCTACAATGAGCAGTTCTTC; J: TRBJ2-1; size: .; D: .; V: TRBV27
CDR3: CASSQDPSGNSYEQYF; DNA: TGTGCCAGCAGCCAAGATCCTAGCGGGAACAGCTACGAGCAGTACTTC; J: TRBJ2-7; size: .; D: TRBD2; V: TRBV4-2
CDR3: CASSQALAHEQYF; DNA: TGTGCCAGCAGCCAAGCCTTGGCCCACGAGCAGTACTTC; J: TRBJ2-7; size: .; D: .; V: TRBV3-1/TRBV3-2
CDR3: CASSQFTDRREKLFF; DNA: TGTGCCAGCAGCCAATTTACAGATCGGCGAGAAAAACTGTTTTTT; J: TRBJ1-4; size: .; D: .; V: TRBV14
CDR3: CASQDFEAFF; DNA: TGTGCCAGCCAGGACTTTGAAGCTTTCTTT; J: TRBJ1-1; size: once; D: .; V: TRBV28
CDR3: CASSTDALRDQYF; DNA: TGTGCCAGCAGCACGGACGCTCTGAGGGACCAGTACTTC; J: TRBJ2-5; size: once; D: .; V: TRBV7-6
CDR3: CASSPTDNYGYTF; DNA: TGTGCCAGCAGTCCGACTGATAACTATGGCTACACCTTC; J: TRBJ1-2; size: .; D: .; V: TRBV2
CDR3: CASSLSTGIVYEQYF; DNA: TGCGCCAGCAGCTTATCGACAGGGATTGTATACGAGCAGTACTTC; J: TRBJ2-7; size: .; D: TRBD1; V: TRBV5-1
CDR3: CASSIYGGRGGTYEQYF; DNA: TGTGCCAGTAGTATTTATGGGGGTCGGGGAGGAACCTACGAGCAGTACTTC; J: TRBJ2-7; size: .; D: .; V: TRBV19
CDR3: CASRDVTGANYGYTF; DNA: TGTGCCAGCAGGGACGTGACAGGTGCAAACTATGGCTACACCTTC; J: TRBJ1-2; size: .; D: .; V: TRBV6-6
CDR3: CASSLGGGGQPQHF; DNA: TGTGCCAGCAGCTTAGGGGGGGGCGGTCAGCCCCAGCATTTT; J: TRBJ1-5; size: .; D: .; V: TRBV7-9
CDR3: CASTPGDRVTYNEQFF; DNA: TGTGCCAGCACCCCCGGGGACAGGGTAACCTACAATGAGCAGTTCTTC; J: TRBJ2-1; size: .; D: TRBD1; V: TRBV28
CDR3: CASSNTGDSLSYGYTF; DNA: TGTGCCAGCAGCAATACCGGGGACAGCCTGTCTTATGGCTACACCTTC; J: TRBJ1-2; size: .; D: TRBD1; V: TRBV6-2/TRBV6-3
CDR3: CASSGTGHQPQHF; DNA: TGTGCCAGTAGTGGGACAGGGCATCAGCCCCAGCATTTT; J: TRBJ1-5; size: .; D: TRBD1; V: TRBV19
CDR3: CASSPERGTDTQYF; DNA: TGTGCCAGCAGCCCCGAGCGGGGCACAGATACGCAGTATTTT; J: TRBJ2-3; size: .; D: .; V: TRBV3-1/TRBV3-2
CDR3: CASSALDRDDGYTF; DNA: TGTGCCAGCAGTGCCCTCGACAGGGACGATGGCTACACCTTC; J: TRBJ1-2; size: .; D: TRBD1; V: TRBV28
CDR3: CSALQGYTEAFF; DNA: TGCAGCGCCCTACAGGGGTACACTGAAGCTTTCTTT; J: TRBJ1-1; size: once; D: TRBD1; V: TRBV29-1
CDR3: CASSLVQDSYEQYF; DNA: TGTGCCAGCAGCTTGGTTCAGGACTCCTACGAGCAGTACTTC; J: TRBJ2-7; size: .; D: .; V: TRBV5-6